This TCR beta chain was captured by sequencing in a study of blood T cells in healthy people across ages. Overall study results and limits: More naive CD4+ cells and higher diversity were found in long-lived than in aged donors.

The ends were cut back, 5 bases at V and 0 bases at J, with 19 bases in the middle. The CDR3 runs to 17 residues. Germline loops: CDR1 MDHEN, CDR2 SYDVKM. A remark on this clonotype: Antigen specificity is unknown.

The use of a sample-barcoded 5' primer and a J-beta primer mix characterized a second PCR of roughly 6 to 11 cycles. All cDNA molecules were each tagged by a template-switch adaptor with 12 random nucleotides. TCRdb reanalysed the 5' RACE reads using MiXCR and keeps one entry per CDR3 protein. The data show 760,000 or so distinct CDR3 sequences, approximately 25% seen once. Another study also made use of these data, one on T cells of mothers and their children.

The V gene is TRBV28, the J gene TRBJ2-5; TRBD2 is a possible D gene (5 bases). This receptor was obtained from a boy aged 5-17 years in good health. Sequences were obtained from blood. The CDR3 spells CASSPPGGRTYQETQYF. CDR3 nucleotide sequence: TGTGCCAGCAGTCCACCTGGAGGCAGGACGTACCAAGAGACCCAGTACTTC.